This TCR beta chain was documented in a study of shared clonotypes between healthy human individuals. Study in general: Researchers assigned three CD4 naive, three CD4 memory, two CD8 naive and one CD8 memory plate to each donor. Points from the study as a whole: A reduction in generation probabilities was seen for non-shared clonotypes relative to those shared by all four donors.

Authors' data handling: For the immunoSEQ data, sequences were junction-only without quality scores, so filtering differed. The protocol was immunoSEQ multiplex PCR, while the TCRdb copy is restricted to in-frame clones and leaves out a portion. That table gives V, J and clone size, and the DNA gave D and trimming. The table has about 190,000 clones, approximately 70% seen once; the top ten hold less than 11%. About this clone: As yet, its antigen is unknown.

Germline CDR1 SGHAT, CDR2 FQNNGV. The CDR3 is made up of 15 amino acids. J lost 6 bases, V lost 5 bases, and 3 bases had no gene match. All participating donors were Caucasian adults from Nashville, Tennessee. The specimen was memory CD4+ T cells sorted from blood. Subset here: CD45RA-negative fraction. The clonotype originates from a man younger than 40 in good health. The chain joins TRBV11-2 to TRBJ2-1, with 14 positions matching TRBD2. CDR3: CASSKTSGRANEQFF. The DNA for the CDR3 is TGTGCCAGCAGCAAGACTAGCGGGAGGGCCAATGAGCAGTTCTTC. The variable domain in full, with the rest retrieved from reference TRBV11-2 and TRBJ2-1, is EAGVAQSPRYKIIEKRQSVAFWCNPISGHATLYWYQQILGQGPKLLIQFQNNGVVDDSQLPKDRFSAERLKGVDSTLKIQPAKLEDSAVYLCASSKTSGRANEQFFGPGTRLTVL.